These 16 T cell receptor beta chains were all obtained from the same sample, sequenced in a study of cytomegalovirus exposure and HLA in healthy donors. The PCR had 60 Vbeta and 13 Jbeta primers. This table comes from immunoSEQ multiplex PCR, and its TCRdb copy is limited to in-frame clones, with some not included. The table shows 150,000 to 200,000 clones, with about 80% occurring only once. Sequencing was done on a sample of PBMCs. These TCRs come from a man aged 30 to 45 in good health and CMV-seronegative.

This clone was observed a handful of times. The chain recombines TRBV7-9 with TRBJ2-3; 8 positions match TRBD2. J was trimmed by 1 base and V by 5 bases; bases with no gene match: 8. The CDR3 consists of 16 residues. CDR1 SEHNR and CDR2 FQNEAQ come from the germline V gene (reference sequence). The chain's CDR3 is CASSIQRAGGTDTQYF. CDR3 nucleotides: TGTGCCAGCAGCATCCAGAGAGCGGGAGGCACAGATACGCAGTATTTT.

The rearrangement uses TRBV7-2 and TRBJ1-2; no firm D call. Germline loops: CDR1 SGHTA, CDR2 FQGNSA. V was shortened by 5 bases and J by 7 bases, with 17 bases between the two germline ends. This CDR3 has 14 residues. CDR3 in amino acids: CASSLRPEGRGYTF. CDR3 coding DNA: TGTGCCAGCAGCCTTCGGCCGGAGGGCCGTGGCTACACCTTC.

The chain couples TRBV15 to TRBJ1-1, with 7 bases fitting TRBD1. Looked up from germline, CDR1 is LNHNV and CDR2 is YYDKDF (reference sequence). After removal of 6 bases from V and 7 bases from J, the junction contained 5 bases not matched to a gene. The length of the CDR3 is 12 residues. CDR3 in DNA: TGTGCCACCAGTGACTCAGGGGGTGAAGCTTTCTTT. Its protein is CATSDSGGEAFF. Based on the CDR3 plus reference TRBV15 and TRBJ1-1, the full variable domain is DAMVIQNPRYQVTQFGKPVTLSCSQTLNHNVMYWYQQKSSQAPKLLFHYYDKDFNNEADTPDNFQSRRPNTSFCFLDIRSPGLGDTAMYLCATSDSGGEAFFGQGTRLTVV.

This chain joins TRBV5-1 and TRBJ2-1; the D is unclear. V lost 1 base to trimming and J lost 10 bases, with 6 bases between them. The CDR3 sequence is 11 residues long. Germline V gives CDR1 SGHRS, CDR2 YFSETQ. The chain's CDR3 is CASSLYGEQFF. Written as DNA, the CDR3 is TGCGCCAGCAGCTTGTACGGGGAGCAGTTCTTC.

The chain has TRBV9 and TRBJ2-7, with a possible D match to TRBD1 (6 bases). V gave up 0 bases and J gave up 6 bases, with 10 bases separating them. The CDR3 is 13 residues long. Germline CDR1 is SGDLS and CDR2 is YYNGEE. The CDR3 DNA sequence: TGTGCCAGCAGCGTAGGTCAGGGGACCGAGCAGTACTTC. Translated: CASSVGQGTEQYF. The full variable domain, rest sourced from reference TRBV9 and TRBJ2-7, is DSGVTQTPKHLITATGQRVTLRCSPRSGDLSVYWYQQSLDQGLQFLIQYYNGEERAKGNILERFSAQQFPDLHSELNLSSLELGDSALYFCASSVGQGTEQYFGPGTRLTVT.

This clone showed up just a few times. CDR3 sequence (DNA): TGCGCCAGCAGCATCACCGGCGGGGCCCACTACGAGCAGTACTTC. This encodes CASSITGGAHYEQYF. This sequence joins TRBV5-1 and TRBJ2-7, with TRBD2 as a possible D gene (6 bases). V shed 4 bases and J shed 3 bases, with 17 bases lying between them. Germline V lookup: CDR1 SGHRS, CDR2 YFSETQ. The CDR3 sequence is 15 residues long.

CDR3 residues: CASSLWDRGEETQYF. In DNA form, the CDR3 reads TGTGCCAGCAGCTTGTGGGACAGGGGAGAGGAGACCCAGTACTTC. The rearrangement joins TRBV7-9 to TRBJ2-5; 10 positions match TRBD1. Germline CDR1 SEHNR, CDR2 FQNEAQ (reference sequence). V shed 3 bases and J 5 bases; nucleotides not matched to a gene: 6. This CDR3 is built from 15 residues.

About this clone: Other DNA sequences in the same sample also yield this CDR3. The V and J genes are TRBV28 and TRBJ1-5; TRBD1 aligns across 8 bases. Per germline, CDR1 MDHEN and CDR2 SYDVKM. V gave up 5 bases and J gave up 1 base; unmatched junction bases: 1. The CDR3 is made up of 14 amino acids. The CDR3 is CASSTGGSNQPQHF. The CDR3 DNA sequence: TGTGCCAGCAGTACAGGGGGGAGCAATCAGCCCCAGCATTTT. Full variable domain (remainder filled in from reference TRBV28 and TRBJ1-5): DVKVTQSSRYLVKRTGEKVFLECVQDMDHENMFWYRQDPGLGLRLIYFSYDVKMKEKGDIPEGYSVSREKKERFSLILESASTNQTSMYLCASSTGGSNQPQHFGDGTRLSIL.

This chain connects TRBV15 to TRBJ2-2, with D perhaps TRBD1 (7 bases). V was cut by 5 bases and J by 4 bases, with 14 bases left in between. The germline V gene encodes CDR1 LNHNV and CDR2 YYDKDF (reference sequence). CDR3 size: 15 residues. CDR3 region: CATSPRQGLTGELFF. CDR3 coding DNA: TGTGCCACCAGCCCGCGACAGGGACTCACCGGGGAGCTGTTTTTT.

This clone has only one observation. This rearrangement joins TRBV28 to TRBJ2-7; TRBD2 is a possible D gene (5 bases). CDR1 and CDR2 (germline): MDHEN, SYDVKM. The V and J ends lost 1 base and 6 bases respectively, with 16 bases between them. This CDR3 is 15 amino acids long. CDR3 in DNA: TGTGCCAGCAGTTTATTTTGGACTGAGGCGGTCGAGCAGTACTTC. Translation: CASSLFWTEAVEQYF.

This rearrangement joins TRBV11-3 to TRBJ2-6; D perhaps matches TRBD1 (6 bases). V gave up 5 bases and J gave up 2 bases, with 13 bases separating them. Germline lookup yields CDR1 SGHNT and CDR2 YENEEA. The CDR3 length is 16 residues. This chain's CDR3 is CASSKRTGTGANVLTF. In nucleotides, the CDR3 is TGTGCCAGCAGCAAACGTACAGGGACTGGGGCCAACGTCCTGACTTTC. The entire variable domain, with the rest obtained from reference TRBV11-3 and TRBJ2-6, is as follows: EAGVVQSPRYKIIEKKQPVAFWCNPISGHNTLYWYLQNLGQGPELLIRYENEEAVDDSQLPKDRFSAERLKGVDSTLKIQPAELGDSAVYLCASSKRTGTGANVLTFGAGSRLTVL.

The gene calls are TRBV9 and TRBJ1-2, with D possibly TRBD1 on 5 matching bases. V was clipped by 3 bases and J by 2 bases, with 14 bases between them. CDR3 length equals 15 residues. The germline V gene encodes CDR1 SGDLS and CDR2 YYNGEE. The CDR3 coding sequence is TGTGCCAGCAGCGGGGATGGTTGGGGCAACTATGGCTACACCTTC. It specifies CASSGDGWGNYGYTF.

This chain joins TRBV29-1 and TRBJ1-2, with 8 positions matching TRBD1. The germline V gene has CDR1 SQVTM and CDR2 ANQGSEA. CDR3 length: 12 residues. J was trimmed by 14 bases and V by 7 bases; bases with no gene match: 15. CDR3 sequence (DNA): TGCAGCGGCCTGGGACAGGATGCTATGTTGACCTTC. It specifies CSGLGQDAMLTF.

This sequence joins TRBV5-4 and TRBJ2-2, with a possible D match to TRBD1 (6 bases). The length of the CDR3 is 15 residues. Germline V gene sequence: CDR1 SGHNT, CDR2 YYREEE (reference sequence). Trimming stripped 0 bases from V and 7 bases from J, with 13 bases between. The DNA of the CDR3 is TGTGCCAGCAGCTTGGAAGGGGGATTCAGCGGGGAGCTGTTTTTT. It yields the protein CASSLEGGFSGELFF. The whole variable domain, remainder taken from reference TRBV5-4 and TRBJ2-2, is ETGVTQSPTHLIKTRGQQVTLRCSSQSGHNTVSWYQQALGQGPQFIFQYYREEENGRGNFPPRFSGLQFPNYSSELNVNALELDDSALYLCASSLEGGFSGELFFGEGSRLTVL.

The chain links TRBV7-9 to TRBJ2-7; D remains ambiguous. Germline-derived CDR1 and CDR2 are SEHNR and FQNEAQ (reference sequence). Trimming took off 6 bases at V and 1 base at J, with 10 bases between the two ends. The CDR3 contains 13 residues. DNA for the CDR3: TGTGCCAGCAGTCCTAGACCATCCTACGAGCAGTACTTC. Protein product: CASSPRPSYEQYF.

This clone showed up just once. V gene TRBV5-1 combines with J gene TRBJ1-4; D uncertain. Germline V gene sequence: CDR1 SGHRS, CDR2 YFSETQ. The CDR3 contains 14 residues. Trimming took off 2 bases at V and 8 bases at J, with 13 bases between the two ends. The CDR3, as DNA: TGCGCCAGCAGCTTACCCGGGATCCCCGAAAAACTGTTTTTT. Encoded protein: CASSLPGIPEKLFF.